Presented here are 13 T cell receptor beta chains from one specimen sequenced in a study of blood T cell repertoires in COVID-19. TCRdb keeps only in-frame clones here, not all; method: immunoSEQ multiplex PCR. This sample has tens of thousands of clones, with 70% to 80% found just once. Sequencing used peripheral blood. These receptors were taken from a woman aged 80 or older with active or convalescent COVID-19.

There are a few counts of this clone. J is TRBJ2-5 and V is TRBV10-2, with D unresolved. This CDR3 comprises 15 residues. Trimming removed 7 bases from V and 5 bases from J, with 20 bases in between. The germline V gene encodes CDR1 WSHSY and CDR2 SAAADI. The CDR3 bases are TGCGCCAGCACCCCGGCGAGGAGTTATTTGGAGACCCAGTACTTC. Translation: CASTPARSYLETQYF.

This rearrangement joins TRBV2 to TRBJ2-1; 7 positions agree with TRBD1. Germline loops: CDR1 SNHLY, CDR2 FYNNEI. With V trimmed by 5 bases and J by 6 bases, 4 bases remained unmatched. This CDR3 comprises 13 residues. The CDR3: CASSLTGANEQFF. The CDR3 region has the DNA TGTGCCAGCAGTTTAACAGGGGCCAATGAGCAGTTCTTC.

The chain has TRBV6-2 or TRBV6-3 and TRBJ2-1; 7 bases line up with TRBD2. V lost 4 bases, J lost 7 bases, and 19 bases stayed unmatched. The CDR3 extends over 18 amino acids. Germline assignment: CDR1 MNHEY and CDR2 SVGEGT. The DNA for the CDR3 is TGTGCCAGCAGTTTGAGCGGGGTGGTAGGGCGAGTTGGAAATGAGCAGTTCTTC. Translating it yields CASSLSGVVGRVGNEQFF.

This rearrangement joins TRBV5-1 to TRBJ2-3; D unresolved. The CDR3 sequence is 15 residues long. The V gene lost 2 bases and the J gene lost 0 bases, with 10 bases spanning the gap. The germline V gene encodes CDR1 SGHRS and CDR2 YFSETQ. CDR3 residues: CASSFAGFSTDTQYF. The CDR3 bases are TGCGCCAGCAGCTTTGCCGGGTTTAGCACAGATACGCAGTATTTT.

The chain joins TRBV7-2 to TRBJ2-7, with 7 positions matching TRBD1. The CDR3 sequence is 15 residues long. CDR1 SGHTA and CDR2 FQGNSA come from the germline V gene. V was clipped by 5 bases and J by 1 base; unmatched bases: 8. Here the CDR3 DNA reads TGTGCCAGCAGCCTGGGGGACAGCGGATCCTACGAGCAGTACTTC. It yields the protein CASSLGDSGSYEQYF.

This clone was seen a few times. The chain carries TRBV7-9 and TRBJ1-5; no clear D. The germline V and J ends were trimmed by 3 bases and 6 bases, with 6 bases remaining between them. Germline loops: CDR1 SEHNR, CDR2 FQNEAQ (reference sequence). The CDR3 is 12 amino acids. Here the CDR3 DNA reads TGTGCCAGCAGCTTCTATGGTCAGCCCCAGCATTTT. Translated, it gives CASSFYGQPQHF.

The chain couples TRBV5-1 to TRBJ1-6, with 9 bases that match TRBD1. The germline CDR1 and CDR2 sequences are SGHRS and YFSETQ. This CDR3 is built from 17 residues. V trimming: 2 bases; J trimming: 8 bases; junction bases outside the gene matches: 11. CDR3 DNA: TGCGCCAGCAGCTTAGGAAGGACAGGGGTTGTCGATTCACCCCTCCACTTT. It specifies CASSLGRTGVVDSPLHF.

The chain couples TRBV14 to TRBJ1-6; no definite D call. The germline gives CDR1 SGHDN, CDR2 FVKESK. The CDR3 sequence is 15 residues long. Trimming removed 2 bases at V and 0 bases at J, with 5 bases between. CDR3 sequence (DNA): TGTGCCAGCAGCCAACCCGGCTCCTATAATTCACCCCTCCACTTT. As protein: CASSQPGSYNSPLHF.

V is TRBV10-3 and J is TRBJ1-2; 8 bases match TRBD1. Germline V gives CDR1 ENHRY, CDR2 SYGVKD. This CDR3 is built from 14 residues. J gave up 6 bases and V 7 bases, and 10 bases lay outside the gene matches. CDR3 in DNA: TGTGCCATCAATCGCGACAGGGGCAGTGATGGCTACACCTTC. This translates into CAINRDRGSDGYTF.

This rearrangement joins TRBV7-2 to TRBJ1-5; D is possibly TRBD1 (5 bases). The V and J ends lost 4 bases and 7 bases respectively, with 17 bases between them. Per germline, CDR1 SGHTA and CDR2 FQGNSA. The CDR3 extends over 15 amino acids. The CDR3 is CASSSAGQGFQPQHF. The CDR3 DNA is TGTGCCAGCAGCTCGGCCGGGCAGGGCTTCCAGCCCCAGCATTTT. Full variable domain (rest looked up from reference TRBV7-2 and TRBJ1-5): GAGVSQSPSNKVTEKGKDVELRCDPISGHTALYWYRQSLGQGLEFLIYFQGNSAPDKSGLPSDRFSAERTGGSVSTLTIQRTQQEDSAVYLCASSSAGQGFQPQHFGDGTRLSIL.

V usage is TRBV2 and J usage is TRBJ1-1, with 8 bases aligning to TRBD1. From germline, CDR1 is SNHLY and CDR2 FYNNEI. V shed 2 bases, J shed 4 bases, and the junction held 3 bases outside the gene matches. The CDR3 totals 14 residues. The CDR3 region has the DNA TGTGCCAGCAGTGAACAGGGGGCTGGCACTGAAGCTTTCTTT. Protein: CASSEQGAGTEAFF.

The V call is TRBV7-9, the J call TRBJ2-7; possibly TRBD2 for D (6 bases). Deletions cut 4 bases from V and 5 bases from J, with 21 bases between. Germline CDR1 reads SEHNR; CDR2 reads FQNEAQ (reference sequence). This CDR3 contains 16 residues. This chain's CDR3 is CASSYVARGGAHEQYF. CDR3 sequence (DNA): TGTGCCAGCAGCTACGTAGCCCGAGGAGGGGCCCACGAGCAGTACTTC.

This rearrangement joins TRBV4-3 to TRBJ2-1; D is ambiguous. V lost 4 bases, J lost 6 bases, and 16 bases lay in between. The CDR3 extends over 15 amino acids. Germline V gene sequence: CDR1 LGHNA, CDR2 YSLEER. The CDR3 coding sequence is TGCGCCAGCAGCCCCCCGATAGACCAGGTCAATGAGCAGTTCTTC. Residues: CASSPPIDQVNEQFF.